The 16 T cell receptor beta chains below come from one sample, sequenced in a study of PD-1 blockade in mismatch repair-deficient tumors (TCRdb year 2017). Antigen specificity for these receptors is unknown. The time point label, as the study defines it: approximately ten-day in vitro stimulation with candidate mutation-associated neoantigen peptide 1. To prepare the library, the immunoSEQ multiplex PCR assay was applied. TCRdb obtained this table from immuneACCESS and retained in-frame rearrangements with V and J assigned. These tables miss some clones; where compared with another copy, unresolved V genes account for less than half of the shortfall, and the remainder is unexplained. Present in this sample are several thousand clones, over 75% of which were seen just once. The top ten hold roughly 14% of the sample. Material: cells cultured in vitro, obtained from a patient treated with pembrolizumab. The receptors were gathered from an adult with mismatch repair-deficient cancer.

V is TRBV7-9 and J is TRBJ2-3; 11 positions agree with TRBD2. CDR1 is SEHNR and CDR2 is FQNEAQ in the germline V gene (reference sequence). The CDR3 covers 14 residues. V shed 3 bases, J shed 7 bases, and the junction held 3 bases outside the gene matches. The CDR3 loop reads CASSFTSGSHTQYF. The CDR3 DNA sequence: TGTGCCAGCAGCTTCACTAGCGGGAGTCATACGCAGTATTTT.

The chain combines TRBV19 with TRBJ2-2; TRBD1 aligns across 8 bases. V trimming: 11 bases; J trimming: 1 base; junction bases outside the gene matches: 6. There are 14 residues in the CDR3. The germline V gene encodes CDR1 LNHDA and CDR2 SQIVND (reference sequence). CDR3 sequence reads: CAATGTGNTGELFF. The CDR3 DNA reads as TGTGCCGCAACCGGGACAGGGAACACCGGGGAGCTGTTTTTT.

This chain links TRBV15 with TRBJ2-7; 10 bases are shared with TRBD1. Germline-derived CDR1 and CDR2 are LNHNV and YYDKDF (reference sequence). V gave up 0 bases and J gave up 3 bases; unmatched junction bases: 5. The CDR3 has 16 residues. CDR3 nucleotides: TGTGCCACCAGCAGAGAAGACCGGGACAGGGGCTACGAGCAGTACTTC. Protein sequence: CATSREDRDRGYEQYF.

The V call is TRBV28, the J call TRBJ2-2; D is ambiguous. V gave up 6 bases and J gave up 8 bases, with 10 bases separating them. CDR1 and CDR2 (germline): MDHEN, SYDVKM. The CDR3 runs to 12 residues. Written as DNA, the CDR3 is TGTGCCAGCAGGTCACCCCAGGGGGAGCTGTTTTTT. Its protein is CASRSPQGELFF.

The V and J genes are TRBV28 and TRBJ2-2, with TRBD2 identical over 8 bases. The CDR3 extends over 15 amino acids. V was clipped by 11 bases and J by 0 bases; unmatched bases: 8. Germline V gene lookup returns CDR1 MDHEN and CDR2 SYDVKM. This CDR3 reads CASPAGGPNTGELFF. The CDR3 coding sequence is TGTGCCTCACCGGCGGGGGGCCCGAACACCGGGGAGCTGTTTTTT.

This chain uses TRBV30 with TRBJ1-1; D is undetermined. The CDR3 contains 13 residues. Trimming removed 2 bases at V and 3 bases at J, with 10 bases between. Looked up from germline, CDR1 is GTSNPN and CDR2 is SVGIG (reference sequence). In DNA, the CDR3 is TGTGCCTGGAGTTCCGAGGGCTACACTGAAGCTTTCTTT. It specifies CAWSSEGYTEAFF.

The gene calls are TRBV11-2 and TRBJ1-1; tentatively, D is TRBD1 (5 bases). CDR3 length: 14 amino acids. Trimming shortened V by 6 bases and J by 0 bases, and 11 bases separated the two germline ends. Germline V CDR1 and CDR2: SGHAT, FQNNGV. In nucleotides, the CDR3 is TGTGCCAGCAGGGCATGGGGCATGAACACTGAAGCTTTCTTT. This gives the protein CASRAWGMNTEAFF.

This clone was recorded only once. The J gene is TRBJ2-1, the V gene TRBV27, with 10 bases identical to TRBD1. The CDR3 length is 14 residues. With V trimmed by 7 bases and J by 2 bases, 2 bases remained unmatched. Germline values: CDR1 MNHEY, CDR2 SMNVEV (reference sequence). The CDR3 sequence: CASKGTGAYNEQFF. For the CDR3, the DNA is TGTGCCAGCAAAGGGACAGGGGCCTACAATGAGCAGTTCTTC.

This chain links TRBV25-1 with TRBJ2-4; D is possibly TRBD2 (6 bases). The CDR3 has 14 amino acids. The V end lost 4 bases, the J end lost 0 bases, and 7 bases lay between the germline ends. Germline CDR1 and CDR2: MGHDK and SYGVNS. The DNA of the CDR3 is TGTGCCAGCAGTGGCGGGACAGCCAAAAACATTCAGTACTTC. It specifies CASSGGTAKNIQYF. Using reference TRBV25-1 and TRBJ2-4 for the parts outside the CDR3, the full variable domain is EADIYQTPRYLVIGTGKKITLECSQTMGHDKMYWYQQDPGMELHLIHYSYGVNSTEKGDLSSESTVSRIRTEHFPLTLESARPSHTSQYLCASSGGTAKNIQYFGAGTRLSVL.

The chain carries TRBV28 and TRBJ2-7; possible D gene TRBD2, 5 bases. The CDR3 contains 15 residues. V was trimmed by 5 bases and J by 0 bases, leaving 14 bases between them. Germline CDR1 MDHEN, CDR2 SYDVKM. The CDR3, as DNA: TGTGCCAGCAGTATAACGGGGTCGAGCTCCTACGAGCAGTACTTC. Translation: CASSITGSSSYEQYF.

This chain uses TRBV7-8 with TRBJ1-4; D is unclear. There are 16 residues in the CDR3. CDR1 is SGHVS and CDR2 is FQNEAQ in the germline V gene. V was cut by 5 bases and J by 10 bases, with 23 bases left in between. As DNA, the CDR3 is TGTGCCAGCAGCCCCCGGACGGGATCTAGGGAGGTAAAACTGTTTTTT. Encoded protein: CASSPRTGSREVKLFF.

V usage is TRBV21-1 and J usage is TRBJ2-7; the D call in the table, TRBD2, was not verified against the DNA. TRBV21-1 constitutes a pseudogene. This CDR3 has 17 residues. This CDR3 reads CASSKARPSGTHYEQYF. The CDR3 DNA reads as TGTGCCAGCAGCAAAGCGAGGCCTAGCGGGACCCACTACGAGCAGTACTTC.

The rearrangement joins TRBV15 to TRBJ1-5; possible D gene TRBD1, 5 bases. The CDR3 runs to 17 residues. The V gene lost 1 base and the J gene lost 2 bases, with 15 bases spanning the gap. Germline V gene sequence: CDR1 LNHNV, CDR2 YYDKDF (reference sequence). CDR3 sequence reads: CATSRGPSGGRNQPQHF. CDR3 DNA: TGTGCCACCAGCAGAGGCCCTAGCGGGGGTCGCAATCAGCCCCAGCATTTT.

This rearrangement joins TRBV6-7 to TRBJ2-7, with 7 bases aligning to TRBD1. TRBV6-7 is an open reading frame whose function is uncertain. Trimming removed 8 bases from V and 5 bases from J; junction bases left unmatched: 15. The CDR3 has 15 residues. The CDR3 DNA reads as TGTGCCAGCTCCCCGGCCGGCAGGGGGAGTGACGAGCAGTACTTC. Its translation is CASSPAGRGSDEQYF.

CDR3 in DNA: TGTGCCAGCAGCGGAGAGGACAAGGGGTTGCATGGCTACACCTTC. As protein: CASSGEDKGLHGYTF. The chain has TRBV9 and TRBJ1-2, with a tentative D call TRBD1 (5 bases). Germline-derived CDR1 and CDR2 are SGDLS and YYNGEE. This CDR3 is 15 amino acids long. The V and J ends lost 3 bases and 6 bases respectively, with 18 bases between them.

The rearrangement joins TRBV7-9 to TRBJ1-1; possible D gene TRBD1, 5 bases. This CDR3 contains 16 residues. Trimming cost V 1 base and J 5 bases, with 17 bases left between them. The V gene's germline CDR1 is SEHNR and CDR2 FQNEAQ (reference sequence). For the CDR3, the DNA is TGTGCCAGCAGCTTAGGTTCTGCAGGGTCTGAAACTGAAGCTTTCTTT. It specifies CASSLGSAGSETEAFF.